This note documents a single T cell receptor beta chain sequence. This clonotype came up a few times. It lacks a known antigen. No per-base quality is available; no much larger clone lies one base away. This sample is drawn from a study of T-cell reconstitution after alpha-beta-depleted transplantation in children (dated by TCRdb to 2015 to 2016). Concerning the study at large: T-cell immune reconstitution after TCRalphabeta/CD19-depleted allogeneic hematopoietic cell transplantation in children was quantitatively tracked in the study by means of TCR repertoire profiling. Paper-wide results and their limitations: The apparently early recovery of alphabetaT-cell counts about two months after transplant reportedly depended on only several hundred rapidly expanded clones that came from non-depleted graft cells. In some patients, the high TCRbeta diversity seen at day 60 was put down to recipient T cells and intrathymic progenitors that had survived conditioning. Over the following months the frequencies of hyperexpanded clones went down, and after one year T-cell counts and TCRbeta diversity were mostly credited to newly produced T cells.

The library was obtained by PCR. The instrument given in TCRdb is Illumina HiSeq 2500. To normalize quantification of the TCRbeta repertoire, the TCR libraries were built with molecular barcoding that relied on unique molecular identifiers. Using fastp at Q25 and MiXCR, TCRdb reprocessed the public reads and kept productive beta chains. Entries are consolidated by CDR3 protein sequence, retaining the most common genes and DNA. For this sample the table gives under 400,000 distinct CDR3 sequences, of which approximately 20% were detected only once. The top ten clones comprise 11% of the sample. Read against the paper, the sample's treatment or condition label means: allogeneic hematopoietic cell transplantation with graft depleted of TCRalphabeta T cells and CD19 B cells. The transplant recipients were children given TCRalphabeta/CD19-depleted allogeneic hematopoietic cell grafts. This clonotype originated in a male patient younger than 18 who had a stem cell transplant for acute lymphoblastic leukemia, so the T cells may come from the graft donor. This specimen consisted of PBMCs, mostly from graft donor cells, obtained 180 days after TCRalphabeta/CD19-depleted stem cell transplant.

The nucleotides read TGCGCCAGCAGCTTCCGCCCGGCAGATCGCTCTGGAAACACCATATATTTT. This codes for CASSFRPADRSGNTIYF. The rearranged chain carries TRBV4-1 and TRBJ1-3, with no confident D gene call. CDR1 and CDR2 were assigned from the germline V gene as MGHRA and YSYEKL. CDR3 length: 17 amino acids, cysteine to phenylalanine. Only the CDR3 portion is preserved as DNA: 51 bases, with reading frame beginning at the first base. The junction carries 17 bases between V and J, which are trimmed by 5 bases and 0 bases respectively.